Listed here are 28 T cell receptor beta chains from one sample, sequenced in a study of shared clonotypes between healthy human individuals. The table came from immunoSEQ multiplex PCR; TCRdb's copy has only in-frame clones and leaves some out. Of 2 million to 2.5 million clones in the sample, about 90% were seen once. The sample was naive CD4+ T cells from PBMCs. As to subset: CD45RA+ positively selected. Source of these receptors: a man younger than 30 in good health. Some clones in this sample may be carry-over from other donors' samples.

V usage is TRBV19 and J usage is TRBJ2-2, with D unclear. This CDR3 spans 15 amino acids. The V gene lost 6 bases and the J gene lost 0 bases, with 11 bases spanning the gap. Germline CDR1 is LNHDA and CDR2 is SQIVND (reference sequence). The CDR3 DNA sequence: TGTGCCAGTAGGGCCAGGCGTTCGAACACCGGGGAGCTGTTTTTT. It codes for CASRARRSNTGELFF.

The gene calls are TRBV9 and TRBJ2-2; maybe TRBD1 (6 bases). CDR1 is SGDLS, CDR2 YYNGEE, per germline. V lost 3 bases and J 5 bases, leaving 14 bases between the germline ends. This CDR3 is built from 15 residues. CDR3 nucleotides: TGTGCCAGCAGCGCCGCCAGACAGGATACCGGGGAGCTGTTTTTT. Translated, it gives CASSAARQDTGELFF.

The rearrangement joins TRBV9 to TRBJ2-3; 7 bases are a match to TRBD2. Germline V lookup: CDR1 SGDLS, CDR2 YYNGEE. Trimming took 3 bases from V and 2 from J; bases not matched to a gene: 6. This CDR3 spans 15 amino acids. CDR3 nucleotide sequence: TGTGCCAGCAGCGGGACTAGTGGGATCACAGATACGCAGTATTTT. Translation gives CASSGTSGITDTQYF.

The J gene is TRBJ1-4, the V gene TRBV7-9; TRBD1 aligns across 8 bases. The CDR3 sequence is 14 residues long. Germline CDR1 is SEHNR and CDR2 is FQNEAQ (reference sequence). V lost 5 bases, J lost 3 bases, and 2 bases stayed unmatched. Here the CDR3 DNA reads TGTGCCAGCAGCAAGGACAGGGCTAATGAAAAACTGTTTTTT. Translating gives CASSKDRANEKLFF.

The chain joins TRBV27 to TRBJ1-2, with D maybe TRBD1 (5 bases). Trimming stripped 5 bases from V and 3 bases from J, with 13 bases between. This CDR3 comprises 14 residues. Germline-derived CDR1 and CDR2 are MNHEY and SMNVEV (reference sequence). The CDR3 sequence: CASSPLGVDYGYTF. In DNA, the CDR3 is TGTGCCAGCAGTCCCCTAGGGGTGGACTATGGCTACACCTTC.

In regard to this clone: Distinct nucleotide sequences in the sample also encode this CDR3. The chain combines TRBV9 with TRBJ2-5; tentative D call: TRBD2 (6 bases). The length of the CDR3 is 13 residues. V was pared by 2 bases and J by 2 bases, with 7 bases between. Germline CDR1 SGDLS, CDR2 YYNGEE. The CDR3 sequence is CASSVGGQETQYF. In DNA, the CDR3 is TGTGCCAGCAGCGTGGGAGGACAAGAGACCCAGTACTTC. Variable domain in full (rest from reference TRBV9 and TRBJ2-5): DSGVTQTPKHLITATGQRVTLRCSPRSGDLSVYWYQQSLDQGLQFLIQYYNGEERAKGNILERFSAQQFPDLHSELNLSSLELGDSALYFCASSVGGQETQYFGPGTRLLVL.

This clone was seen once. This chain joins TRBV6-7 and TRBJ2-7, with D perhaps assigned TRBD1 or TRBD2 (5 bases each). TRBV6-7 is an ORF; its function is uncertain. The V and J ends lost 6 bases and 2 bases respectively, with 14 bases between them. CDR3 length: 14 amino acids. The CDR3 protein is CASRLGPIPYEQYF. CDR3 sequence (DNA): TGTGCCAGCAGGCTGGGACCCATCCCCTACGAGCAGTACTTC.

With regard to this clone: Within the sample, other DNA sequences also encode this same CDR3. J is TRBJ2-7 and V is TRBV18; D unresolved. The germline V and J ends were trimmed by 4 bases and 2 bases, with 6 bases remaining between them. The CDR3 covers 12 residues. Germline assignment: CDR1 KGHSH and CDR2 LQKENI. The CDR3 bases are TGTGCCAGCTCACTAGACCCCTACGAGCAGTACTTC. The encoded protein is CASSLDPYEQYF.

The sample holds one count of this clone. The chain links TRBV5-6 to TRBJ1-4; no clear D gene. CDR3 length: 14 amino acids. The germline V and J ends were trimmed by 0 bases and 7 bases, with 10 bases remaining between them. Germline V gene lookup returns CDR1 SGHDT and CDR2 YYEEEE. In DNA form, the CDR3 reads TGTGCCAGCAGCTTGGGATCGCGGGGTGAAAAACTGTTTTTT. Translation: CASSLGSRGEKLFF.

The CDR3: CASSERLEIAKNIQYF. For the CDR3, the DNA is TGTGCCAGCAGTGAACGATTGGAAATAGCCAAAAACATTCAGTACTTC. The rearrangement uses TRBV6-1 and TRBJ2-4; D unclear. Germline V gene lookup returns CDR1 MNHNS and CDR2 SASEGT. CDR3 length: 16 residues. Trimming removed 2 bases at V and 0 bases at J, with 11 bases between.

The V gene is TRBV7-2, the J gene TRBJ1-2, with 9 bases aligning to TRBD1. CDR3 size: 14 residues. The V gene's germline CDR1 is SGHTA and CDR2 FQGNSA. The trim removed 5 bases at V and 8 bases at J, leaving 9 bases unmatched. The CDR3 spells CASSKTGTGTGYTF. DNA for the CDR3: TGTGCCAGCAGCAAAACCGGGACAGGGACCGGCTACACCTTC.

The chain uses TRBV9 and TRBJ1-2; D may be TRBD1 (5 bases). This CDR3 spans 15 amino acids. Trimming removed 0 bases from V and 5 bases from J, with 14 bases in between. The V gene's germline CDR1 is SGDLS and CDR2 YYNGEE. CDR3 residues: CASSVEARVGYGYTF. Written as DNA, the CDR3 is TGTGCCAGCAGCGTAGAGGCCAGGGTCGGGTATGGCTACACCTTC.

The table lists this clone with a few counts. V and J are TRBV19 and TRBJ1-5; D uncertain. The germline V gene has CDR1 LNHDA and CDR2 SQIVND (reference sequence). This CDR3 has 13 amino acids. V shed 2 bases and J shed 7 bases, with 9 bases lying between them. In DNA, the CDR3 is TGTGCCAGTAGTATATCAAGTTGGCAGCCCCAGCATTTT. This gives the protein CASSISSWQPQHF. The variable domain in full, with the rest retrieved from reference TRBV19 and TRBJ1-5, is DGGITQSPKYLFRKEGQNVTLSCEQNLNHDAMYWYRQDPGQGLRLIYYSQIVNDFQKGDIAEGYSVSREKKESFPLTVTSAQKNPTAFYLCASSISSWQPQHFGDGTRLSIL.

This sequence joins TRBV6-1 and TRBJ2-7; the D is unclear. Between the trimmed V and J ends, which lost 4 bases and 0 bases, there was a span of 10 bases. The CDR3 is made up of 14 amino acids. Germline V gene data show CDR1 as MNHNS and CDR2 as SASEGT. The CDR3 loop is CASSGDWFSYEQYF. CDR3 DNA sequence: TGTGCCAGCAGTGGAGACTGGTTCTCCTACGAGCAGTACTTC.

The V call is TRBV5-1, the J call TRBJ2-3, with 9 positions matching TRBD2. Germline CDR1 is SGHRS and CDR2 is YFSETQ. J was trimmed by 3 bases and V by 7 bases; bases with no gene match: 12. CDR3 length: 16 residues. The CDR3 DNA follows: TGCGCCAGCGCTAGGGCGGGAGGGCCCTTGACAGATACGCAGTATTTT. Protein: CASARAGGPLTDTQYF.

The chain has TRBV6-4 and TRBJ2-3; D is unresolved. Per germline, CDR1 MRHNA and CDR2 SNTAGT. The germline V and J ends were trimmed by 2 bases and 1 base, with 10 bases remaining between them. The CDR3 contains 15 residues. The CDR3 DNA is TGTGCCAGCAGTGACCAAGGGTTTGGCACAGATACGCAGTATTTT. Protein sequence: CASSDQGFGTDTQYF.

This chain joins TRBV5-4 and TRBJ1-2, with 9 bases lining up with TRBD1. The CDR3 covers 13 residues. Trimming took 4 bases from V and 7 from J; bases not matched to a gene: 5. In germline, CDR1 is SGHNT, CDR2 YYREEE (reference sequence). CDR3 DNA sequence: TGTGCCAGCAGCCCGGGACAGGGTCGTGGCTACACCTTC. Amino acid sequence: CASSPGQGRGYTF.

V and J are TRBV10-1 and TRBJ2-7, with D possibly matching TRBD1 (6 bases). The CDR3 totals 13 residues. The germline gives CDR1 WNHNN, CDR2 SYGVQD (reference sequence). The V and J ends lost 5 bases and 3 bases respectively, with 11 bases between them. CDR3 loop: CASSNREFYEQYF. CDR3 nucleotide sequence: TGCGCCAGCAGTAACAGGGAATTCTACGAGCAGTACTTC.

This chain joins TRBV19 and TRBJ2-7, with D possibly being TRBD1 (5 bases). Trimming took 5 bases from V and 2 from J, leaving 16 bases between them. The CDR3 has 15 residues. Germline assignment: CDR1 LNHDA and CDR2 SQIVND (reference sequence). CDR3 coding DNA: TGTGCCAGTAGTCCGGACAATGCTGTAACCTACGAGCAGTACTTC. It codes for CASSPDNAVTYEQYF.

In nucleotides, the CDR3 is TGCGCCAGCAGCTGGCGGACAGGAGCCCAAGAGACCCAGTACTTC. This codes for CASSWRTGAQETQYF. The chain couples TRBV5-1 to TRBJ2-5, with 7 bases identical to TRBD1. Germline CDR1 reads SGHRS; CDR2 reads YFSETQ. The CDR3 runs to 15 residues. V shed 3 bases, J shed 1 base, and the junction held 6 bases outside the gene matches.

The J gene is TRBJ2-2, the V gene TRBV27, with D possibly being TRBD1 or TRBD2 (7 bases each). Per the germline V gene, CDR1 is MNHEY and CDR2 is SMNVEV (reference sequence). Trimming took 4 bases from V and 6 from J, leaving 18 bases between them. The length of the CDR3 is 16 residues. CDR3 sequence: CASSSGGQSGAGELFF. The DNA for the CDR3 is TGTGCCAGCAGTTCGGGGGGACAGTCCGGAGCCGGGGAGCTGTTTTTT.

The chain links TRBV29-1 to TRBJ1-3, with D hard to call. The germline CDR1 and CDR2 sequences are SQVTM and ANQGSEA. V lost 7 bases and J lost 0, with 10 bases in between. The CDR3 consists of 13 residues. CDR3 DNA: TGCAGCGCCACAGTGAGCTCTGGAAACACCATATATTTT. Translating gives CSATVSSGNTIYF.

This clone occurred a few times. The CDR3 bases are TGTGCCAGCAGACGGACAGGGGGGGGCACTGAAGCTTTCTTT. This gives the protein CASRRTGGGTEAFF. The chain joins TRBV5-4 to TRBJ1-1; TRBD1 agrees at 10 bases. CDR1 and CDR2 from the germline V gene are SGHNT and YYREEE (reference sequence). Trimming took 5 bases from V and 4 from J; bases not matched to a gene: 5. CDR3 length: 14 residues.

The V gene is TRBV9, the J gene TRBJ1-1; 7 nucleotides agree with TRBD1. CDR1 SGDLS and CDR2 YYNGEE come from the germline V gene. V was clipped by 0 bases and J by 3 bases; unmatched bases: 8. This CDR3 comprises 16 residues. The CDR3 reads CASSVGQGTWDTEAFF. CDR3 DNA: TGTGCCAGCAGCGTAGGACAGGGCACTTGGGACACTGAAGCTTTCTTT.

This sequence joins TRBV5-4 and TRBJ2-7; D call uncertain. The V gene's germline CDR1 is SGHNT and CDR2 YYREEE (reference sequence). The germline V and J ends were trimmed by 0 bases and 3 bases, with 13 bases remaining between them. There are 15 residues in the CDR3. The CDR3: CASSLEFLGGYEQYF. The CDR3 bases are TGTGCCAGCAGCTTGGAGTTTTTGGGTGGCTACGAGCAGTACTTC.

The chain's CDR3 is CAISESKWGGNQPQHF. DNA for the CDR3: TGTGCCATCAGTGAGTCTAAGTGGGGGGGCAATCAGCCCCAGCATTTT. The rearrangement uses TRBV10-3 and TRBJ1-5; D perhaps matches TRBD1 (5 bases). Germline-derived CDR1 and CDR2 are ENHRY and SYGVKD. The CDR3 extends over 16 amino acids. Deletions cut 0 bases from V and 2 bases from J, with 11 bases between.

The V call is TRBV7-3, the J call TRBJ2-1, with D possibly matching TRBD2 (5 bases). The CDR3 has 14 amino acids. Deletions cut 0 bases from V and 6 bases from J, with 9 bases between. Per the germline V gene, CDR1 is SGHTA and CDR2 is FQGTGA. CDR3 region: CASSLTGDTNEQFF. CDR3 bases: TGTGCCAGCAGCTTAACCGGGGATACCAATGAGCAGTTCTTC.

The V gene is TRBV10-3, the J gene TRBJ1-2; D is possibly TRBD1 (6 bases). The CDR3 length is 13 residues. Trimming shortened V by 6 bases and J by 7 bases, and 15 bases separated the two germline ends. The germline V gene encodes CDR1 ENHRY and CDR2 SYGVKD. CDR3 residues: CAIRTGTSFGYTF. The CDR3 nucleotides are TGTGCCATCAGGACCGGGACATCCTTTGGCTACACCTTC.